This T cell receptor beta chain derives from a study of T cells in Graves' hyperthyroidism and ophthalmopathy. Amplification yielded TCR beta CDR3 regions, with RNA transcripts as the source. Researchers ran a first-round RT-PCR on the TCR CDR3 using the HTBI primer set. TCRdb independently ran MiXCR on the multiplex PCR reads; one entry per CDR3 protein. The repertoire includes 400,000 to 500,000 distinct CDR3 sequences, about 15% of them detected once, and approximately 13% sits in the top ten. The CDR3 totals 15 residues. CDR1 is MGHRA and CDR2 is YSYEKL in the germline V gene. V was cut by 0 bases and J by 2 bases, with 11 bases left in between.

This rearrangement joins TRBV4-1 to TRBJ2-7; D is unresolved. The material sequenced was blood. The clonotype was recovered from a man between 18 and 35 years old with Graves' ophthalmopathy. CDR3 residues: CASSQDRIQTYEQYF. CDR3 sequence (DNA): TGCGCCAGCAGCCAAGATCGGATCCAGACCTACGAGCAGTACTTC.